Listed here are 23 T cell receptor beta chains from one sample, sequenced in a study of CD8+ T cells in alopecia areata. Extracted RNA was reverse transcribed, and the resulting cDNA served as sequencing template. Method: immunoSEQ multiplex PCR; TCRdb's copy keeps in-frame clones and lacks some. The top ten clones hold 0.95% to 1.5% of a sample with more than 200,000 clones, approximately 67% of them seen once. Treatment of the sample: oral pan-JAK inhibitor, 5-10 mg twice daily. The source material was CD4+ T cells sorted from blood, sampled at roughly week 45, from a patient treated with tofacitinib. All receptors derive from a human donor with alopecia areata.

The chain combines TRBV30 with TRBJ1-1; D is uncertain. The CDR3 contains 12 residues. The germline V and J ends were trimmed by 0 bases and 6 bases, with 8 bases remaining between them. Germline V gives CDR1 GTSNPN, CDR2 SVGIG (reference sequence). The CDR3 protein is CAWSVSGAEAFF. The CDR3 bases are TGTGCCTGGAGTGTGTCGGGTGCTGAAGCTTTCTTT. Full variable domain (rest looked up from reference TRBV30 and TRBJ1-1): SQTIHQWPATLVQPVGSPLSLECTVEGTSNPNLYWYRQAAGRGLQLLFYSVGIGQISSEVPQNLSASRPQDRQFILSSKKLLLSDSGFYLCAWSVSGAEAFFGQGTRLTVV.

J is TRBJ2-1 and V is TRBV2; D is unclear. V gave up 3 bases and J gave up 10 bases, with 10 bases separating them. This CDR3 spans 12 amino acids. Looked up from germline, CDR1 is SNHLY and CDR2 is FYNNEI. The CDR3 reads CASSEVVGEQFF. For the CDR3, the DNA is TGTGCCAGCAGTGAGGTAGTGGGGGAGCAGTTCTTC.

This clone showed up just a few times. The chain combines TRBV6-6 with TRBJ2-3; 8 positions agree with TRBD2. The CDR3 covers 15 residues. The J segment lost 3 bases and the V segment lost 3 bases, leaving 5 bases of the junction unmatched. From germline, CDR1 is MNHNY and CDR2 SVGAGI (reference sequence). CDR3 DNA sequence: TGTGCCAGCAGTTATTATGGCGGGGGGACAGATACGCAGTATTTT. This codes for CASSYYGGGTDTQYF.

This clone was observed a handful of times. The V call is TRBV15, the J call TRBJ2-1; 9 nucleotides agree with TRBD2. Losses at the gene ends were 2 bases for V and 6 bases for J; bases not matched to a gene: 8. The CDR3 totals 16 residues. Looked up from germline, CDR1 is LNHNV and CDR2 is YYDKDF (reference sequence). The CDR3 region is CATSRPTSGSINEQFF. The DNA for the CDR3 is TGTGCCACCAGCAGACCTACTAGCGGGTCTATCAATGAGCAGTTCTTC.

This chain links TRBV7-9 with TRBJ1-5; 10 bases align to TRBD1. Germline lookup yields CDR1 SEHNR and CDR2 FQNEAQ (reference sequence). This CDR3 has 15 amino acids. The junction had 3 bases not matched to a gene; V was cut back by 5 bases and J by 2 bases. CDR3 amino acids: CASSLGTGGNQPQHF. CDR3 nucleotides: TGTGCCAGCAGCCTAGGGACAGGGGGCAATCAGCCCCAGCATTTT.

The chain couples TRBV29-1 to TRBJ2-5; no reliable D call. The V gene's germline CDR1 is SQVTM and CDR2 ANQGSEA. The V end lost 7 bases, the J end lost 1 base, and 10 bases lay between the germline ends. This CDR3 is built from 12 residues. In nucleotides, the CDR3 is TGCAGCGGCCTAGGGTTCCAAGAGACCCAGTACTTC. This codes for CSGLGFQETQYF. Full variable domain (rest looked up from reference TRBV29-1 and TRBJ2-5): SAVISQKPSRDICQRGTSLTIQCQVDSQVTMMFWYRQQPGQSLTLIATANQGSEATYESGFVIDKFPISRPNLTFSTLTVSNMSPEDSSIYLCSGLGFQETQYFGPGTRLLVL.

This clone was observed a few times. The chain has TRBV9 and TRBJ2-5; 7 nucleotides agree with TRBD2. This CDR3 region has 14 residues. Germline V gene data show CDR1 as SGDLS and CDR2 as YYNGEE. The V gene end was trimmed by 4 bases and the J gene end by 5 bases; junction bases not matched to a gene: 8. CDR3 amino acids: CASSPVGGSETQYF. The CDR3 DNA reads TGTGCCAGCAGCCCAGTCGGGGGGTCGGAGACCCAGTACTTC.

This chain links TRBV5-4 with TRBJ2-2; no definite D call. This CDR3 is 14 amino acids long. Trimming stripped 5 bases from V and 6 bases from J, with 14 bases between. The V gene's germline CDR1 is SGHNT and CDR2 YYREEE (reference sequence). DNA for the CDR3: TGTGCCAGCAGACCCGACCTTGGGGCCGGGGAGCTGTTTTTT. Protein product: CASRPDLGAGELFF.

This chain joins TRBV27 and TRBJ2-7, with D possibly being TRBD1 (6 bases). Trimming took 6 bases from V and 0 from J, leaving 12 bases between them. The CDR3 extends over 14 amino acids. Germline CDR1 and CDR2: MNHEY and SMNVEV (reference sequence). CDR3 region: CASRRDTGSYEQYF. In DNA, the CDR3 is TGTGCCAGCAGACGGGACACCGGCTCCTACGAGCAGTACTTC.

In its sample, this clone was seen a few times. The same CDR3 also results from other DNA sequences found in this sample. DNA of the CDR3: TGTGCCAGTACTGAACAGGGAGGAGGGGGCTACACCTTC. Protein sequence: CASTEQGGGGYTF. The V call is TRBV7-2, the J call TRBJ1-2, with D possibly TRBD1 on 6 matching bases. CDR3 length equals 13 residues. V was cut by 9 bases and J by 8 bases, with 19 bases left in between. CDR1 and CDR2 (germline): SGHTA, FQGNSA.

This chain connects TRBV4-1 to TRBJ2-5, with D hard to call. The V gene's germline CDR1 is MGHRA and CDR2 YSYEKL. CDR3 length equals 16 residues. Between the trimmed V and J ends, which lost 0 bases and 0 bases, there was a span of 11 bases. In DNA form, the CDR3 reads TGCGCCAGCAGCCAAGAATTCCCGGCAAACCAAGAGACCCAGTACTTC. Encoded protein: CASSQEFPANQETQYF.

This clone was seen a few times. V usage is TRBV23-1 and J usage is TRBJ1-2; a possible D gene is TRBD1 (6 bases). TRBV23-1 is filed as an ORF, its function uncertain. This CDR3 is 16 amino acids long. V was clipped by 3 bases and J by 7 bases, with 21 bases between them. This CDR3 reads CASSQRVHTGSGGYTF. DNA for the CDR3: TGCGCCAGCAGTCAGCGCGTCCACACAGGGTCTGGTGGCTACACCTTC.

The chain combines TRBV27 with TRBJ1-6; no firm D call. The V end lost 2 bases, the J end lost 1 base, and 6 bases lay between the germline ends. This CDR3 spans 15 amino acids. Germline values: CDR1 MNHEY, CDR2 SMNVEV (reference sequence). CDR3 nucleotides: TGTGCCAGCAGTTTAGTGAGTTCCTATAATTCACCCCTCCACTTT. Its translation: CASSLVSSYNSPLHF.

The chain employs TRBV5-1 and TRBJ2-7; TRBD2 is a possible D gene (5 bases). The V gene lost 4 bases and the J gene lost 1 base, with 12 bases spanning the gap. Germline assignment: CDR1 SGHRS and CDR2 YFSETQ. CDR3 length: 14 amino acids. CDR3 in DNA: TGCGCCAGCAGCCCCGAATGGGAGTCCTACGAGCAGTACTTC. Protein: CASSPEWESYEQYF.

This chain connects TRBV2 to TRBJ1-1; D gene uncertain. CDR1 and CDR2 (germline): SNHLY, FYNNEI. V dropped 8 bases and J dropped 2 bases, with 12 bases sitting between them. The CDR3 has 13 amino acids. The CDR3: CASPRQPNTEAFF. In nucleotides, the CDR3 is TGTGCCAGCCCGAGACAACCCAACACTGAAGCTTTCTTT.

The CDR3 sequence: CASIGSSGANVLTF. CDR3 DNA sequence: TGTGCCAGCATAGGAAGCTCTGGGGCCAACGTCCTGACTTTC. The chain is built from TRBV6-5 and TRBJ2-6; D is unclear. Trimming pared 7 bases from V and 0 bases from J, leaving 7 bases between. Germline loops: CDR1 MNHEY, CDR2 SVGAGI. This CDR3 has 14 amino acids.

This clone was seen more than once but under ten times. J is TRBJ2-5 and V is TRBV29-1; D remains ambiguous. This CDR3 comprises 13 residues. V was shortened by 7 bases and J by 0 bases, with 12 bases between the two germline ends. Germline-derived CDR1 and CDR2 are SQVTM and ANQGSEA. CDR3 region: CSGGSPNQETQYF. Here the CDR3 DNA reads TGCAGCGGCGGCAGCCCAAACCAAGAGACCCAGTACTTC. The whole variable domain, remainder taken from reference TRBV29-1 and TRBJ2-5, is SAVISQKPSRDICQRGTSLTIQCQVDSQVTMMFWYRQQPGQSLTLIATANQGSEATYESGFVIDKFPISRPNLTFSTLTVSNMSPEDSSIYLCSGGSPNQETQYFGPGTRLLVL.

V gene TRBV11-2 combines with J gene TRBJ1-6; no reliable D call. CDR3 length: 13 residues. Germline-derived CDR1 and CDR2 are SGHAT and FQNNGV. V was shortened by 2 bases and J by 10 bases, with 9 bases between the two germline ends. CDR3 bases: TGTGCCAGCAGCTTAAAGGACGGATCACCCCTCCACTTT. Translating it yields CASSLKDGSPLHF.

V gene TRBV6-5 combines with J gene TRBJ1-2; perhaps TRBD1 as D (6 bases). The CDR3 sequence is 12 residues long. Germline V CDR1 and CDR2: MNHEY, SVGAGI. V dropped 8 bases and J dropped 4 bases, with 11 bases sitting between them. For the CDR3, the DNA is TGTGCCAGCCAGGACAGTGGCTATGGCTACACCTTC. It translates to CASQDSGYGYTF.

V is TRBV5-1 and J is TRBJ2-7; D unclear. The V end was cut by 4 bases, the J end by 2 bases, with 13 bases between. Germline lookup yields CDR1 SGHRS and CDR2 YFSETQ. There are 14 residues in the CDR3. The CDR3 sequence is CASSVGPPPYEQYF. The CDR3 coding sequence is TGCGCCAGCAGCGTCGGGCCCCCACCCTACGAGCAGTACTTC.

This clone has only a few counts. V is TRBV11-1 and J is TRBJ2-5; 7 nucleotides align to TRBD1. Germline CDR1 and CDR2: SGHAT and FQDESV (reference sequence). V was pared by 7 bases and J by 6 bases, with 5 bases of the junction left unmatched. The CDR3 has 12 residues. The CDR3 sequence is CASTQGEKTQYF. CDR3 bases: TGTGCCAGCACCCAGGGGGAAAAGACCCAGTACTTC. Filled out from reference TRBV11-1 and TRBJ2-5, the complete variable domain reads EAEVAQSPRYKITEKSQAVAFWCDPISGHATLYWYRQILGQGPELLVQFQDESVVDDSQLPKDRFSAERLKGVDSTLKIQPAELGDSAMYLCASTQGEKTQYFGPGTRLLVL.

The chain joins TRBV5-1 to TRBJ2-1; TRBD2 matches at 9 bases. Germline lookup yields CDR1 SGHRS and CDR2 YFSETQ. CDR3 size: 17 residues. Germline trimming cut 0 bases from V and 3 bases from J; bases unmatched to any gene: 7. The CDR3 is CASSLGLTSGYYNEQFF. DNA of the CDR3: TGCGCCAGCAGCTTGGGTCTGACTAGCGGATACTACAATGAGCAGTTCTTC.

The chain uses TRBV11-2 and TRBJ2-2; a possible D gene is TRBD2 (6 bases). CDR3 length: 16 residues. Germline-derived CDR1 and CDR2 are SGHAT and FQNNGV. The ends were cut back, 6 bases at V and 4 bases at J, with 18 bases in the middle. CDR3 loop: CASSPTAGISTGELFF. The CDR3 coding sequence is TGTGCCAGCAGTCCTACGGCGGGAATCAGCACCGGGGAGCTGTTTTTT.